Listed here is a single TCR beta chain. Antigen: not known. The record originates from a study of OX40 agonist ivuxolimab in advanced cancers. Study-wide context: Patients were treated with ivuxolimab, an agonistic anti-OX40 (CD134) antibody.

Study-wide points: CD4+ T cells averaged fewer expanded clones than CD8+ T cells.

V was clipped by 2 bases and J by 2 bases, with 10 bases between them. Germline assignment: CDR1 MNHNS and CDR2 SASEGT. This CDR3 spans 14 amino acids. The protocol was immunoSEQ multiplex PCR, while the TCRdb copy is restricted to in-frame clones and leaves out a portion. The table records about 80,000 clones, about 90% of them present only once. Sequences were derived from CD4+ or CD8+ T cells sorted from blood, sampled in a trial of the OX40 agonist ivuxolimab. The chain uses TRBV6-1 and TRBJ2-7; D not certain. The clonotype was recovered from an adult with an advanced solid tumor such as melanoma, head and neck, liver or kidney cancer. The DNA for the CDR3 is TGTGCCAGCAGTGAATTTTACTATGCCTACGAGCAGTACTTC. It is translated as CASSEFYYAYEQYF.